These 21 T cell receptor beta chains share one sample of origin, sequenced in a study of blood T cell repertoires in COVID-19. Generated by immunoSEQ multiplex PCR, the TCRdb table keeps only in-frame clones and is missing some. This table holds tens of thousands of clones, roughly 90% found once. Material: peripheral blood. The receptor source for this set is a human donor in a cohort sampled during active COVID-19.

The J gene is TRBJ2-3, the V gene TRBV10-3, with unresolved D. CDR1 is ENHRY and CDR2 is SYGVKD in the germline V gene. The CDR3 covers 13 residues. Trimming removed 6 bases from V and 0 bases from J, with 7 bases in between. The DNA for the CDR3 is TGTGCCATCAGACAGCTTAGCACAGATACGCAGTATTTT. It specifies CAIRQLSTDTQYF.

The CDR3 DNA reads TGCGCCAGCAGCGGGACAGGGGCCTTCCAAGAGACCCAGTACTTC. It codes for CASSGTGAFQETQYF. The chain carries TRBV5-1 and TRBJ2-5; 10 bases line up with TRBD1. The germline V gene encodes CDR1 SGHRS and CDR2 YFSETQ. The CDR3 length is 15 residues. The junction had 4 bases not matched to a gene; V was cut back by 4 bases and J by 1 base.

The V call is TRBV9, the J call TRBJ1-2; D might be TRBD1 (5 bases). The CDR3 is 15 amino acids. Germline V gives CDR1 SGDLS, CDR2 YYNGEE. V lost 3 bases and J lost 5, with 17 bases in between. CDR3 DNA: TGTGCCAGCAGCGCCAGCAGGGACTCGGTTTATGGCTACACCTTC. This sequence encodes CASSASRDSVYGYTF.

The chain employs TRBV19 and TRBJ2-5; TRBD2 aligns across 13 bases. Per germline, CDR1 LNHDA and CDR2 SQIVND (reference sequence). The length of the CDR3 is 16 residues. V lost 4 bases and J lost 4; bases outside the gene matches: 6. CDR3 protein: CASSTGTSGNLETQYF. The CDR3 DNA follows: TGTGCCAGTAGTACCGGGACTAGCGGGAACCTAGAGACCCAGTACTTC.

This sequence joins TRBV4-3 and TRBJ2-7; 7 bases agree with TRBD1. V was pared by 0 bases and J by 13 bases, with 12 bases of the junction left unmatched. Germline V gene data show CDR1 as LGHNA and CDR2 as YSLEER. The CDR3 length is 14 residues. Here the CDR3 reads CASSQESFGTARYF. The CDR3 DNA reads as TGCGCCAGCAGCCAAGAAAGCTTCGGGACAGCGCGTTACTTC.

The chain recombines TRBV27 with TRBJ1-2; the D gene is possibly TRBD1 (5 bases). CDR1 is MNHEY and CDR2 is SMNVEV in the germline V gene (reference sequence). This CDR3 is 13 amino acids long. V was pared by 5 bases and J by 7 bases, with 14 bases between. CDR3 residues: CASSGGRGVGYTF. CDR3 in DNA: TGTGCCAGCAGTGGGGGGAGGGGTGTTGGCTACACCTTC.

The chain employs TRBV27 and TRBJ2-3, with 9 bases aligning to TRBD1. Trimming cost V 4 bases and J 4 bases; bases outside gene matches: 6. Germline loops: CDR1 MNHEY, CDR2 SMNVEV (reference sequence). The CDR3 is 15 residues long. The CDR3 is CASSWTGADADTQYF. DNA for the CDR3: TGTGCCAGCAGTTGGACAGGGGCCGACGCAGATACGCAGTATTTT.

The chain uses TRBV7-9 and TRBJ1-2; tentatively, D is TRBD1 (5 bases). The ends were cut back, 4 bases at V and 11 bases at J, with 14 bases in the middle. CDR3 length: 12 residues. CDR1 is SEHNR, CDR2 FQNEAQ, per germline (reference sequence). The CDR3 DNA sequence: TGTGCCAGCAGCTCCGGGAACGGGGGATACACCTTC. Protein product: CASSSGNGGYTF.

The chain recombines TRBV19 with TRBJ1-6; D call uncertain. The CDR3 is 13 residues long. Trimming removed 4 bases from V and 10 bases from J, with 11 bases in between. Germline CDR1 is LNHDA and CDR2 is SQIVND (reference sequence). CDR3 sequence reads: CASSNPPSSPLHF. CDR3 coding DNA: TGTGCCAGTAGTAATCCTCCTAGCTCACCCCTCCACTTT.

This sequence joins TRBV25-1 and TRBJ2-1; possible D gene TRBD2, 7 bases. Trimming removed 8 bases from V and 10 bases from J, with 15 bases in between. The germline CDR1 and CDR2 sequences are MGHDK and SYGVNS. The CDR3 is made up of 12 amino acids. This chain's CDR3 is CASGGARGEQFF. The DNA for the CDR3 is TGTGCCAGCGGGGGGGCCAGAGGGGAGCAGTTCTTC. The whole variable domain, remainder taken from reference TRBV25-1 and TRBJ2-1, is EADIYQTPRYLVIGTGKKITLECSQTMGHDKMYWYQQDPGMELHLIHYSYGVNSTEKGDLSSESTVSRIRTEHFPLTLESARPSHTSQYLCASGGARGEQFFGPGTRLTVL.

This clone appeared once. The chain employs TRBV3-1 (or the pseudogene TRBV3-2) and TRBJ2-3; D is unclear. The CDR3 contains 13 residues. The V gene's germline CDR1 is LGHDT and CDR2 YNNKEL (reference sequence). The V and J ends lost 3 bases and 4 bases respectively, with 8 bases between them. CDR3 DNA sequence: TGTGCCAGCAGCCAGGTGATAGCAGATACGCAGTATTTT. This codes for CASSQVIADTQYF.

This chain joins TRBV5-1 and TRBJ2-7; 11 bases line up with TRBD2. Trimming took 5 bases from V and 4 from J; bases not matched to a gene: 5. The CDR3 is made up of 14 amino acids. CDR1 and CDR2 from the germline V gene are SGHRS and YFSETQ. The CDR3, as DNA: TGCGCCAGCAGTCGAGGGACTAGCGGATACGAGCAGTACTTC. Translation: CASSRGTSGYEQYF.

In DNA form, the CDR3 reads TGTGCCAGCAGTTCCGAAACACCCTACGAGCAGTACTTC. Encoded protein: CASSSETPYEQYF. The V gene is TRBV12-3 or TRBV12-4, the J gene TRBJ2-7; D remains unclear. Trimming took off 4 bases at V and 2 bases at J, with 9 bases between the two ends. This CDR3 has 13 residues.

The rearrangement uses TRBV24-1 and TRBJ2-6; 10 nucleotides line up with TRBD1. J lost 2 bases, V lost 4 bases, and 4 bases had no gene match. Germline CDR1 and CDR2: KGHDR and SFDVKD. CDR3 length: 17 residues. CDR3 in amino acids: CATSDTTGGPGANVLTF. The CDR3, as DNA: TGTGCCACCAGTGACACGACAGGGGGCCCTGGGGCCAACGTCCTGACTTTC.

This sequence joins TRBV28 and TRBJ1-3; D is uncertain. From germline, CDR1 is MDHEN and CDR2 SYDVKM. Trimming cost V 1 base and J 0 bases, with 4 bases left between them. The CDR3 spans 14 residues. The CDR3 region is CASSLFHSGNTIYF. CDR3 nucleotide sequence: TGTGCCAGCAGTTTATTTCACTCTGGAAACACCATATATTTT.

This clone showed up just once. V and J are TRBV9 and TRBJ1-1, with 9 bases identical to TRBD1. Trimming cost V 5 bases and J 3 bases; bases outside gene matches: 8. Germline V CDR1 and CDR2: SGDLS, YYNGEE. The CDR3 totals 15 residues. CDR3 residues: CASRDPRTGDTEAFF. In nucleotides, the CDR3 is TGTGCCAGCAGAGATCCGAGGACAGGGGACACTGAAGCTTTCTTT.

V usage is TRBV15 and J usage is TRBJ1-1; D might be TRBD1 (6 bases). Trimming removed 6 bases at V and 2 bases at J, with 13 bases between. Germline V gene sequence: CDR1 LNHNV, CDR2 YYDKDF (reference sequence). The CDR3 contains 14 residues. The chain's CDR3 is CATSSLTGNTEAFF. CDR3 in DNA: TGTGCCACCAGTTCCTTGACAGGAAACACTGAAGCTTTCTTT.

The V call is TRBV10-1, the J call TRBJ2-5, with D perhaps matching TRBD1 (5 bases). This CDR3 has 15 amino acids. Trimming stripped 0 bases from V and 4 bases from J, with 12 bases between. Germline-derived CDR1 and CDR2 are WNHNN and SYGVQD (reference sequence). The CDR3 coding sequence is TGCGCCAGCAGTGAGTCAACGAGGCAGGGAGAGACCCAGTACTTC. This translates into CASSESTRQGETQYF.

The chain uses TRBV9 and TRBJ1-5; TRBD1 might be the D (6 bases). This CDR3 contains 15 residues. V lost 3 bases, J lost 7 bases, and 17 bases lay in between. Germline CDR1 reads SGDLS; CDR2 reads YYNGEE. CDR3 loop: CASSAHQGIGQPQHF. The CDR3 nucleotides are TGTGCCAGCAGCGCCCACCAGGGGATAGGGCAGCCCCAGCATTTT.

This chain connects TRBV4-2 to TRBJ2-3; 9 nucleotides align to TRBD2. There are 16 residues in the CDR3. Germline V CDR1 and CDR2: LGHNA, YNFKEQ. V lost 3 bases to trimming and J lost 2 bases; unmatched junction nucleotides: 6. CDR3 DNA: TGTGCCAGCAGCCAGGCCGGGACTAGCCTCACAGATACGCAGTATTTT. Translating gives CASSQAGTSLTDTQYF.

V and J are TRBV5-1 and TRBJ1-6, with 7 nucleotides matching TRBD1. The CDR3 is 16 residues long. Germline CDR1 SGHRS, CDR2 YFSETQ. The V segment lost 6 bases and the J segment 6 bases; nucleotides outside the gene matches: 12. For the CDR3, the DNA is TGCGCCAGCACCCCGTCCGTGAACAGGGGTAATTCACCCCTCCACTTT. As protein: CASTPSVNRGNSPLHF. The whole variable domain, remainder taken from reference TRBV5-1 and TRBJ1-6, is KAGVTQTPRYLIKTRGQQVTLSCSPISGHRSVSWYQQTPGQGLQFLFEYFSETQRNKGNFPGRFSGRQFSNSRSEMNVSTLELGDSALYLCASTPSVNRGNSPLHFGNGTRLTVT.